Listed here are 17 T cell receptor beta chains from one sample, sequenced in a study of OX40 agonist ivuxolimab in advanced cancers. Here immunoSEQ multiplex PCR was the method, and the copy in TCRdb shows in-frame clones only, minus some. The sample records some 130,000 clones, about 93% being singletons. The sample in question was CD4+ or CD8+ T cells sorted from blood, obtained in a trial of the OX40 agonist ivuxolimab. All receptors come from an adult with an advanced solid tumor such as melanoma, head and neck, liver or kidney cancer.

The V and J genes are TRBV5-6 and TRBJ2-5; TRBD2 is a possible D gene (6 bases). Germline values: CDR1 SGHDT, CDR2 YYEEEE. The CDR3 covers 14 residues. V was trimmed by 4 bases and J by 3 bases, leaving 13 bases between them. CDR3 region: CASSLRSGEETQYF. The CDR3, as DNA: TGTGCCAGCAGCCTGAGGTCGGGGGAAGAGACCCAGTACTTC.

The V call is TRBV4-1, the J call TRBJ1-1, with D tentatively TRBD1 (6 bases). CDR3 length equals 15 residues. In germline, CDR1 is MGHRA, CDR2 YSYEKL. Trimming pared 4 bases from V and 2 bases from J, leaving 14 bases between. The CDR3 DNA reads TGCGCCAGCAGCCGAAACATGGACAGCAACACTGAAGCTTTCTTT. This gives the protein CASSRNMDSNTEAFF.

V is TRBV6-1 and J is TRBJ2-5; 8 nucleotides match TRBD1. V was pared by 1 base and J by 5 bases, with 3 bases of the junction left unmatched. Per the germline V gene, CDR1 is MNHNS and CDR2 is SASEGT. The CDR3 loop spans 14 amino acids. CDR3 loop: CASSEGYRGETQYF. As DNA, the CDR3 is TGTGCCAGCAGTGAAGGATACAGGGGGGAGACCCAGTACTTC.

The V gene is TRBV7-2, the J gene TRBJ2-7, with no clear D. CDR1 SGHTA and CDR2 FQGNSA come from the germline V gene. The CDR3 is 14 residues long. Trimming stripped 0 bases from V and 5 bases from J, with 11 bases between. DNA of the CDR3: TGTGCCAGCAGCTTAGCGGGCCTGTCCAACGAGCAGTACTTC. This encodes CASSLAGLSNEQYF.

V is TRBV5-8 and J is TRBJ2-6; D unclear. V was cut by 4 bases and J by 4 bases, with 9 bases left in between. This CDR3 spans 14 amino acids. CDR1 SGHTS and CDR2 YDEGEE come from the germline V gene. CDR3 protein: CASSRILGANVLTF. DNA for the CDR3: TGTGCCAGCAGCCGGATTTTAGGGGCCAACGTCCTGACTTTC.

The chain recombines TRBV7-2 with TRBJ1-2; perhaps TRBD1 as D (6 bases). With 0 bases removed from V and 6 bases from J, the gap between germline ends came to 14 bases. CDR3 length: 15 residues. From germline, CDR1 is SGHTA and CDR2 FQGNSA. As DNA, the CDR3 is TGTGCCAGCAGCTTAGCGCGGCACAGGGTAGATGGCTACACCTTC. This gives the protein CASSLARHRVDGYTF.

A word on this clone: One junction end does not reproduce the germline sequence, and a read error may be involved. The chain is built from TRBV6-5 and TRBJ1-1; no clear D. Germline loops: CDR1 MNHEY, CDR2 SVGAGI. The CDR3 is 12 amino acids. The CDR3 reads CAISAGDTEAFF. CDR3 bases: TGTGCCATCAGTGCAGGTGACACTGAAGCTTTCTTT.

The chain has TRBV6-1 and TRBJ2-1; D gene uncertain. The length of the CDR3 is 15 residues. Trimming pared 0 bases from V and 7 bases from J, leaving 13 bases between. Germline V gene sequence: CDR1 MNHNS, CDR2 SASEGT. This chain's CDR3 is CASSEAIVGLNEQFF. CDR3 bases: TGTGCCAGCAGTGAAGCGATCGTGGGTTTAAATGAGCAGTTCTTC.

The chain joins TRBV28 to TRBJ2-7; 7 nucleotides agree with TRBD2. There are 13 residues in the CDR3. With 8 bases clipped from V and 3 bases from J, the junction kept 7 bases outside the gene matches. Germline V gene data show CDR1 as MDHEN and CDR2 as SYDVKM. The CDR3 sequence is CASGGDGHYEQYF. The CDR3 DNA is TGTGCCAGCGGGGGGGACGGACACTACGAGCAGTACTTC.

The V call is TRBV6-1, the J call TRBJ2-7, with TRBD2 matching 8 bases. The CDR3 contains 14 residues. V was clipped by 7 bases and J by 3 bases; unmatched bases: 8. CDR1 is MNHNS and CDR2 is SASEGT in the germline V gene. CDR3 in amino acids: CASTTGGRNYEQYF. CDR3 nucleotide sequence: TGTGCCAGCACCACGGGCGGGAGGAACTACGAGCAGTACTTC.

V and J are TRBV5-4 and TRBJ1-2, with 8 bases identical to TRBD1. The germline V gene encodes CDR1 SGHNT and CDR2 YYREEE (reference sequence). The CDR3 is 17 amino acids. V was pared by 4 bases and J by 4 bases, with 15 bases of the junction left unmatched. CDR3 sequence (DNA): TGTGCCAGCAGCCCCGGACAGGGCCGAGGTAACTTCTATGGCTACACCTTC. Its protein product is CASSPGQGRGNFYGYTF.

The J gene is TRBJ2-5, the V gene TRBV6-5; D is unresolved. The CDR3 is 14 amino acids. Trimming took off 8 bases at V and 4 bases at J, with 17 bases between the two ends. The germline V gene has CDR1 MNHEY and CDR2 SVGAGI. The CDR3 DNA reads TGTGCCAGCGGGTCGGGTGCGGCCCGAGAGACCCAGTACTTC. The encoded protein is CASGSGAARETQYF.

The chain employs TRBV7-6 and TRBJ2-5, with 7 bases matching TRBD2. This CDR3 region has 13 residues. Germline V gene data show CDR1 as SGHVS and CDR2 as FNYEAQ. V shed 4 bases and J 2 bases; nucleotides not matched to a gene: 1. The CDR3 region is CASSWDYQETQYF. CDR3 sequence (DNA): TGTGCCAGCAGCTGGGACTATCAAGAGACCCAGTACTTC. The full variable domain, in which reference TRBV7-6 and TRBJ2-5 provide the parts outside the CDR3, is GAGVSQSPRYKVTKRGQDVALRCDPISGHVSLYWYRQALGQGPEFLTYFNYEAQQDKSGLPNDRFSAERPEGSISTLTIQRTEQRDSAMYRCASSWDYQETQYFGPGTRLLVL.

As DNA, the CDR3 is TGTGCCAGCATGGGAGGGGTCGCCTACGAGCAGTACTTC. It is translated as CASMGGVAYEQYF. The rearrangement links TRBV6-5 to TRBJ2-5; 7 bases agree with TRBD2. The last part of the DNA fits TRBJ2-7 better; the J call may be wrong. CDR3 size: 13 residues. CDR1 is MNHEY, CDR2 SVGAGI, per germline.

The CDR3 region has the DNA TGCAGCGTCAGGGCGAAGGCCACTGAAGCTTTCTTT. This sequence encodes CSVRAKATEAFF. This sequence joins TRBV29-1 and TRBJ1-1, with TRBD1 as a possible D gene (5 bases). Germline V lookup: CDR1 SQVTM, CDR2 ANQGSEA. Trimming pared 6 bases from V and 4 bases from J, leaving 12 bases between. This CDR3 has 12 residues.

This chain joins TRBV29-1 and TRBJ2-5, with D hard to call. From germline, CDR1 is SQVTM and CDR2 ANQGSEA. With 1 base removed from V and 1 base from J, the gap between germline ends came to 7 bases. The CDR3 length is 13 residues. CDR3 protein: CSVEVQIQETQYF. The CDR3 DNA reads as TGCAGCGTTGAAGTCCAGATCCAAGAGACCCAGTACTTC.

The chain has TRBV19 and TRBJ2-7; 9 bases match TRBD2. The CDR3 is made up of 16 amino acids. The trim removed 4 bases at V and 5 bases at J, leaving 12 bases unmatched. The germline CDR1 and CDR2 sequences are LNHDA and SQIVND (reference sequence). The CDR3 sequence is CASSTRLAEGSHEQYF. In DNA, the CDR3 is TGTGCCAGTAGTACCCGACTAGCGGAGGGTAGTCACGAGCAGTACTTC.